Listed here is a single T cell receptor beta chain. Its matching antigen is unknown. A clone one base away is much larger, so this may be a read error. The CDR3 ends on some other residue instead of the conserved phenylalanine or tryptophan, so this is likely a read error. Unmatched junction bases numbered 9, after V lost 1 base and J lost 6 bases. Germline values: CDR1 DFQATT, CDR2 SNEGSKA (reference sequence). The CDR3 is 15 amino acids. TCRdb itself ran the multiplex PCR reads through MiXCR, one entry per CDR3 protein. The table lists 150,000 to 250,000 distinct CDR3 sequences, approximately 31% of them singletons, with around 4.4% in the top ten. This sample was taken from a study of breast tumors, draining lymph nodes, adjacent tissues. Overall study findings and caveats: Tumor T cell lymph node origin was a supported hypothesis, not proven. Tumor repertoires ranked between lymph nodes and nontumor tissue in diversity, with V and J gene preferences. The data were judged consistent with most tumor T cells coming from lymph node and expanding in tumor.

Samples came from axillary lymph nodes draining the breast cancer. This TCR was recovered from a female donor with breast cancer. Some clones in this sample may be carry-over from other donors' samples. The V call is TRBV20-1, the J call TRBJ2-7, with 10 bases aligning to TRBD1. The specimen was axillary lymph node tissue. The CDR3 spells CSARGGDRGLPEQYL. The CDR3 bases are TGCAGTGCTAGAGGGGGGGACAGGGGTCTGCCCGAGCAGTACCTC.